A single sample gave rise to the 8 T cell receptor beta chains below, sequenced in a study of post-analysis software for immune sequencing data. Study observations and caveats: Comparison of patients with controls showed about 5 TRBV segments more frequent in patients, TRBV5-6, TRBV5-1 and TRBV20-1 among them.

The TCR beta cDNA libraries contained unique molecular identifiers. TCRdb analysed the PCR reads with MiXCR anew, one entry per CDR3 protein. The top ten clones hold approximately 0.55% of a sample with hundreds of thousands of distinct CDR3 sequences, less than 35% of them seen once. These receptors' targets are unknown. Sequencing used blood. These receptors all come from a girl aged 10-17 years with multiple sclerosis.

A note on this clonotype: A junction boundary mismatches the germline segment, possibly from a read error. The gene calls are TRBV5-6 and TRBJ2-1; 8 bases fit TRBD2. Germline assignment: CDR1 SGHDT and CDR2 YYEEEE. The CDR3 consists of 15 residues. The CDR3 DNA sequence: TGTACCAGCAGCTTTAGAACTAGCGGATACAATGAGCAGTTCTTC. Translation gives CTSSFRTSGYNEQFF. Full variable domain (remainder filled in from reference TRBV5-6 and TRBJ2-1): DAGVTQSPTHLIKTRGQQVTLRCSPKSGHDTVSWYQQALGQGPQFIFQYYEEEERQRGNFPDRFSGHQFPNYSSELNVNALLLGDSALYLCTSSFRTSGYNEQFFGPGTRLTVL.

The sample holds a few counts of this clonotype. J is TRBJ2-3 and V is TRBV5-1; D remains ambiguous. Trimming took off 0 bases at V and 2 bases at J, with 7 bases between the two ends. CDR1 is SGHRS and CDR2 is YFSETQ in the germline V gene. The CDR3 is made up of 14 amino acids. CDR3 nucleotide sequence: TGCGCCAGCAGCTTGGCCAATCCCACAGATACGCAGTATTTT. Protein sequence: CASSLANPTDTQYF.

In its sample, this clonotype was seen a few times. The V and J genes are TRBV12-3 or TRBV12-4 and TRBJ2-7; TRBD2 matches at 7 bases. This CDR3 spans 16 amino acids. V shed 1 base, J shed 0 bases, and the junction held 6 bases outside the gene matches. The CDR3 protein is CASSLGLAVTSYEQYF. The DNA of the CDR3 is TGTGCCAGCAGTTTAGGTCTAGCGGTAACCTCCTACGAGCAGTACTTC.

To note about this clonotype: Since a much larger clone is just one base distant, this may be a read error. The rearrangement joins TRBV20-1 to TRBJ2-7; TRBD1 aligns across 8 bases. This CDR3 region has 15 residues. The germline CDR1 and CDR2 sequences are DFQATT and SNEGSKA (reference sequence). The CDR3 nucleotides read TGCAATGCCGACGAGGGCAGGGGGCTACCGGGAGAGCAGTACTTC. Translation gives CNADEGRGLPGEQYF.

The chain employs TRBV7-2 and TRBJ2-1; D ambiguous. Trimming left V 2 bases short and J 10 bases short, with 12 bases between. CDR1 SGHTA and CDR2 FQGNSA come from the germline V gene. This CDR3 comprises 13 residues. CDR3 nucleotides: TGTGCCAGCAGCTTATCGGGCACGCGGGAGCAGTTCTTC. Protein product: CASSLSGTREQFF.

This clonotype has ten or more counts. The chain has TRBV7-2 and TRBJ2-7; TRBD2 might be the D (5 bases). This CDR3 contains 14 residues. The germline gives CDR1 SGHTA, CDR2 FQGNSA. Trimming stripped 5 bases from V and 3 bases from J, with 14 bases between. The CDR3 nucleotides are TGTGCCAGCAGCCCGACCGGGGTGGGCTACGAGCAGTACTTC. Amino acid sequence: CASSPTGVGYEQYF.

The chain is built from TRBV6-5 and TRBJ1-4, with TRBD1 matching over 7 bases. The V segment lost 5 bases and the J segment 7 bases; nucleotides outside the gene matches: 7. Germline CDR1 is MNHEY and CDR2 is SVGAGI. CDR3 length equals 14 residues. CDR3 sequence: CASSELQGGEKLFF. As DNA, the CDR3 is TGTGCCAGCAGTGAGCTGCAGGGGGGTGAAAAACTGTTTTTT.

This clonotype was observed a single time. The chain couples TRBV7-2 to TRBJ2-7; 14 bases line up with TRBD2. V lost 1 base, J lost 4 bases, and 9 bases stayed unmatched. The CDR3 consists of 18 residues. Per germline, CDR1 SGHTA and CDR2 FQGNSA. The CDR3, as DNA: TGTGCCAGCAGCTTAGTAAGACTAGCGGGAGGGTTAACGTACGAGCAGTACTTC. It codes for CASSLVRLAGGLTYEQYF. The variable domain in full, completed from reference TRBV7-2 and TRBJ2-7, reads GAGVSQSPSNKVTEKGKDVELRCDPISGHTALYWYRQSLGQGLEFLIYFQGNSAPDKSGLPSDRFSAERTGGSVSTLTIQRTQQEDSAVYLCASSLVRLAGGLTYEQYFGPGTRLTVT.